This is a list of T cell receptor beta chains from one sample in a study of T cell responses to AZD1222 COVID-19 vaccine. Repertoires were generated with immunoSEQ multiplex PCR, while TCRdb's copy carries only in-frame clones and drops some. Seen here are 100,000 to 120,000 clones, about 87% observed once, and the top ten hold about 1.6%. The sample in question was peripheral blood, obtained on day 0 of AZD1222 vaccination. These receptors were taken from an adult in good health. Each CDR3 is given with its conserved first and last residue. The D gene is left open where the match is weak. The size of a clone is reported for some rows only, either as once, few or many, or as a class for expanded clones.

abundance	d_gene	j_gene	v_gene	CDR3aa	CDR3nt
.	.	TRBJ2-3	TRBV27	CASTLRGRGDTQYF	TGTGCCAGCACCCTTCGAGGGAGGGGGGATACGCAGTATTTT
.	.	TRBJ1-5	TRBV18	CASSPTGYSNQPQHF	TGTGCCAGCTCACCGACAGGCTATAGCAATCAGCCCCAGCATTTT
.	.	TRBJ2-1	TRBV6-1	CASSEEGGGSSYNEQFF	TGTGCCAGCAGTGAAGAGGGGGGCGGGAGCTCCTACAATGAGCAGTTCTTC
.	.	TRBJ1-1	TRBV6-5	CASRHRTPMNTEAFF	TGTGCCAGCAGGCACAGGACACCGATGAACACTGAAGCTTTCTTT
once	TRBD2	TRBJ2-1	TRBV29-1	CSVPRTRNYNEQFF	TGCAGCGTACCTAGGACTAGAAACTACAATGAGCAGTTCTTC
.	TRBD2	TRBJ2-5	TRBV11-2	CASSYPLADQETQYF	TGTGCCAGCAGCTACCCACTAGCGGATCAAGAGACCCAGTACTTC
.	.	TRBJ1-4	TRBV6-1	CASSDRSPAEREKLFF	TGTGCCAGCAGTGACCGATCCCCAGCGGAGCGTGAAAAACTGTTTTTT
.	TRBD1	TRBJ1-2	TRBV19	CASRTGGALYGYTF	TGTGCCAGCCGGACAGGGGGCGCATTATATGGCTACACCTTC
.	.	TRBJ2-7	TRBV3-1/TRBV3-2	CASSQFSAGDEQYF	TGTGCCAGCAGCCAATTCAGCGCCGGGGACGAGCAGTACTTC
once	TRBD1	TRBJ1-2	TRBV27	CASSFRQGGAIGYTF	TGTGCCAGCAGTTTCCGACAGGGGGGGGCGATTGGCTACACCTTC
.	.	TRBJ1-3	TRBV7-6	CASSLARGGGDGSGNTIYF	TGTGCCAGCAGCTTAGCCCGGGGAGGGGGAGATGGCTCTGGAAACACCATATATTTT
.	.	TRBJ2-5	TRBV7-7	CASSKGPQGQETQYF	TGTGCCAGCAGCAAGGGACCTCAGGGGCAAGAGACCCAGTACTTC
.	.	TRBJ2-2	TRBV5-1	CASSLMSSTGELFF	TGCGCCAGCAGCTTGATGTCAAGCACCGGGGAGCTGTTTTTT
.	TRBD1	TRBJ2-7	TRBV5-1	CASSFAPGQTRTYEQYF	TGCGCCAGCAGTTTTGCCCCGGGACAGACCCGAACCTACGAGCAGTACTTC
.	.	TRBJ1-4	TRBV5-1	CASSPRGGGGGEKLFF	TGCGCCAGCAGCCCTAGAGGCGGGGGCGGCGGTGAAAAACTGTTTTTT
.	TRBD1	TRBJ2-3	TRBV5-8	CASSLGQGAGWTQYF	TGTGCCAGCAGCTTGGGGCAGGGGGCGGGTTGGACGCAGTATTTT
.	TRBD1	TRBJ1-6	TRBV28	CASTIPETGSNSPLHF	TGTGCCAGCACAATACCCGAGACAGGGAGTAATTCACCCCTCCACTTT